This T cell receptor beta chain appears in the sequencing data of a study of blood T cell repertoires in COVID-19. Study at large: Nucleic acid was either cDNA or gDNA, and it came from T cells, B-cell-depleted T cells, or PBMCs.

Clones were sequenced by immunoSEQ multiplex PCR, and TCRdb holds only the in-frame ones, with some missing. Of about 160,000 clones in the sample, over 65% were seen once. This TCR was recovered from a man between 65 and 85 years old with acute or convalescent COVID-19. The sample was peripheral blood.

The CDR3 protein is CASSPYGGTAYYEQYF. The CDR3 coding sequence is TGTGCCAGCTCACCCTATGGGGGGACAGCTTACTACGAGCAGTACTTC. This chain uses TRBV18 with TRBJ2-7, with D perhaps TRBD1 (7 bases). The germline V gene encodes CDR1 KGHSH and CDR2 LQKENI. Trimming stripped 3 bases from V and 3 bases from J, with 18 bases between. There are 16 residues in the CDR3.